This T cell receptor beta chain was obtained from a study of blood T cell repertoires in COVID-19. V dropped 0 bases and J dropped 7 bases, with 13 bases sitting between them. The CDR3 is made up of 15 amino acids. CDR1 and CDR2 from the germline V gene are SGHRS and YFSETQ. TCRdb's copy holds only in-frame clones and misses some; the assay was immunoSEQ multiplex PCR. Of a few hundred thousand clones in the sample, roughly 86% are singletons; the top ten hold around 10%. V and J are TRBV5-1 and TRBJ1-4, with D hard to call. The sample was peripheral blood. This receptor was identified in a man aged 40-55 years who had recovered from COVID-19. The CDR3 DNA reads TGCGCCAGCAGCTTGGATGGAGCGGTGGGTGAAAAACTGTTTTTT. Its translation is CASSLDGAVGEKLFF.